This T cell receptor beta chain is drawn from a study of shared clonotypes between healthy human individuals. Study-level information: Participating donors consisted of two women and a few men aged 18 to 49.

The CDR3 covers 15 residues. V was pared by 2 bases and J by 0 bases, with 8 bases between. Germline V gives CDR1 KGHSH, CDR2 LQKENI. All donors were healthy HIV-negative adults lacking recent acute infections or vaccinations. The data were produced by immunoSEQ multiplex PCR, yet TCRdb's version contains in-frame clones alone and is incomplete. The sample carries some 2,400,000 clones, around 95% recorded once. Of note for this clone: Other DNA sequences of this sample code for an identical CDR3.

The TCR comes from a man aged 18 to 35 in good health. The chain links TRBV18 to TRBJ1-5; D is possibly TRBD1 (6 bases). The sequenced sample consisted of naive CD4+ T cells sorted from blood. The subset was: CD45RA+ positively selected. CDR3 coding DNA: TGTGCCAGCTCACCAAACAGGGTTAGCAATCAGCCCCAGCATTTT. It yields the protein CASSPNRVSNQPQHF. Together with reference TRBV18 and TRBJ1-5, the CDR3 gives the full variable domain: NAGVMQNPRHLVRRRGQEARLRCSPMKGHSHVYWYRQLPEEGLKFMVYLQKENIIDESGMPKERFSAEFPKEGPSILRIQQVVRGDSAAYFCASSPNRVSNQPQHFGDGTRLSIL.